The 14 T cell receptor beta chains listed next were all sequenced from one sample in a study of identical twins. TCRdb reprocessed the 5' RACE reads with MiXCR, giving one entry per CDR3 protein. This sample has 500,000 to 650,000 distinct CDR3 sequences, with under 8.5% found just once. This same sample was also taken into another study, of yellow fever vaccine responses in identical twins.

Sequencing was done on a sample of PBMCs. The source of these receptors is a woman between 18 and 29 years old in good health.

The chain carries TRBV20-1 and TRBJ2-1; D possibly corresponds to TRBD1 (6 bases). From germline, CDR1 is DFQATT and CDR2 SNEGSKA (reference sequence). This CDR3 comprises 13 residues. Trimming pared 3 bases from V and 6 bases from J, leaving 12 bases between. CDR3 bases: TGCAGTGCTAGTACCTGGACAGCCAATGAGCAGTTCTTC. Translating gives CSASTWTANEQFF.

The rearrangement uses TRBV11-2 and TRBJ2-1; 9 bases agree with TRBD2. The CDR3 contains 18 residues. With V trimmed by 5 bases and J by 4 bases, 15 bases remained unmatched. Germline assignment: CDR1 SGHAT and CDR2 FQNNGV. This chain's CDR3 is CASSLPRVAGASYNEQFF. In DNA form, the CDR3 reads TGTGCCAGCAGCCTCCCCCGAGTAGCGGGAGCGTCATACAATGAGCAGTTCTTC.

The chain couples TRBV3-1 to TRBJ2-4; TRBD2 might be the D (7 bases). V dropped 5 bases and J dropped 8 bases, with 16 bases sitting between them. The CDR3 is made up of 14 amino acids. Germline assignment: CDR1 LGHDT and CDR2 YNNKEL (reference sequence). The CDR3 DNA sequence: TGTGCCAGCAGCTCAAGACTAGCAGGGGACATTCAGTACTTC. This encodes CASSSRLAGDIQYF.

This clonotype was recorded at least ten times. The chain joins TRBV12-3 or TRBV12-4 to TRBJ1-1; D may be TRBD1 (6 bases). The CDR3 covers 15 residues. V was shortened by 3 bases and J by 5 bases, with 16 bases between the two germline ends. The CDR3 sequence: CASSFSVGGETEAFF. The DNA for the CDR3 is TGTGCCAGCAGTTTCTCGGTGGGGGGCGAGACTGAAGCTTTCTTT.

The table lists this clonotype with a few counts. The chain carries TRBV7-6 and TRBJ2-2; 14 positions agree with TRBD2. V shed 5 bases and J 4 bases; nucleotides not matched to a gene: 6. There are 17 residues in the CDR3. Germline CDR1 SGHVS, CDR2 FNYEAQ. In DNA, the CDR3 is TGTGCCAGCAGCGGAGGACTAGCGGGGGGTGTCACCGGGGAGCTGTTTTTT. Its translation: CASSGGLAGGVTGELFF.

This CDR3 is CASSQDEEQDTQYF. The DNA for the CDR3 is TGTGCCAGCAGCCAAGATGAGGAGCAAGATACGCAGTATTTT. The V and J genes are TRBV3-1 and TRBJ2-3, with D uncertain. Between the trimmed V and J ends, which lost 0 bases and 5 bases, there was a span of 9 bases. CDR1 is LGHDT, CDR2 YNNKEL, per germline (reference sequence). CDR3 length: 14 residues.

The chain has TRBV7-2 and TRBJ2-2, with TRBD2 identical over 11 bases. The CDR3 is made up of 16 amino acids. The ends lost 4 bases at V and 4 bases at J; junction bases unmatched: 5. Germline CDR1 is SGHTA and CDR2 is FQGNSA. The CDR3 sequence: CASSSLAGVVTGELFF. CDR3 coding DNA: TGTGCCAGCAGCTCACTAGCGGGGGTGGTCACCGGGGAGCTGTTTTTT.

The chain is built from TRBV28 and TRBJ2-2; possibly TRBD1 for D (5 bases). The CDR3 has 16 amino acids. Trimming took off 7 bases at V and 5 bases at J, with 20 bases between the two ends. Germline V gives CDR1 MDHEN, CDR2 SYDVKM. CDR3 DNA: TGTGCCAGCATACCAGGGTTTTCTTCGTGGACCGGGGAGCTGTTTTTT. Protein sequence: CASIPGFSSWTGELFF.

This clonotype was detected a few times. V usage is TRBV20-1 and J usage is TRBJ2-1, with TRBD2 identical over 13 bases. The CDR3 extends over 15 amino acids. The V gene end was trimmed by 6 bases and the J gene end by 4 bases; junction bases not matched to a gene: 6. Germline lookup yields CDR1 DFQATT and CDR2 SNEGSKA (reference sequence). The CDR3 sequence is CSARTSGSKYNEQFF. The CDR3 DNA follows: TGCAGTGCCCGGACTAGCGGGAGTAAATACAATGAGCAGTTCTTC.

This clonotype was found a few times. V gene TRBV6-5 combines with J gene TRBJ2-3; possibly TRBD2 for D (5 bases). This CDR3 has 16 residues. The V gene lost 2 bases and the J gene lost 0 bases, with 12 bases spanning the gap. Germline V gene sequence: CDR1 MNHEY, CDR2 SVGAGI. The CDR3 loop reads CASSYLRGVSTDTQYF. CDR3 nucleotide sequence: TGTGCCAGCAGTTACCTCCGGGGTGTGAGCACAGATACGCAGTATTTT.

This clonotype has only a few counts. The chain recombines TRBV4-1 with TRBJ2-1; TRBD2 matches 8 bases. Per the germline V gene, CDR1 is MGHRA and CDR2 is YSYEKL. After removal of 0 bases from V and 4 bases from J, the junction contained 5 bases not matched to a gene. This CDR3 region has 16 residues. The CDR3 nucleotides read TGCGCCAGCAGCCAAGACCCCGGGACTAGTTACAATGAGCAGTTCTTC. Its protein product is CASSQDPGTSYNEQFF.

This clonotype appeared many times. The chain has TRBV12-3 or TRBV12-4 and TRBJ2-1, with D tentatively TRBD2 (5 bases). The CDR3 is 14 residues long. V dropped 4 bases and J dropped 10 bases, with 17 bases sitting between them. The CDR3 sequence is CASSSPPEASEQFF. CDR3 sequence (DNA): TGTGCCAGCAGTTCTCCGCCGGAGGCGTCGGAGCAGTTCTTC.

This chain connects TRBV20-1 to TRBJ1-1, with D unclear. The V and J ends lost 6 bases and 4 bases respectively, with 9 bases between them. CDR3 length: 11 amino acids. Germline V lookup: CDR1 DFQATT, CDR2 SNEGSKA (reference sequence). The chain's CDR3 is CSAPWGTEAFF. The CDR3 bases are TGCAGTGCCCCCTGGGGCACTGAAGCTTTCTTT.

This clonotype was observed a handful of times. The rearrangement links TRBV11-2 to TRBJ2-3; 8 bases are a match to TRBD1. CDR3 length: 14 residues. Germline V gene data show CDR1 as SGHAT and CDR2 as FQNNGV. After removal of 3 bases from V and 6 bases from J, the junction contained 5 bases not matched to a gene. The CDR3 reads CASSFTGGADTQYF. The CDR3 nucleotides read TGTGCCAGCAGCTTCACAGGGGGAGCGGATACGCAGTATTTT.